Listed below are T cell receptor beta chains from one sample, sequenced in a study of OX40 agonist ivuxolimab in advanced cancers. The assay was immunoSEQ multiplex PCR, and TCRdb's table has in-frame clones only and misses some. The table has 16,000 or so clones, about 88% seen once. The sequencing here drew on CD4+ or CD8+ T cells sorted from blood, taken in a trial of the OX40 agonist ivuxolimab. These receptors were taken from an adult with an advanced solid tumor such as melanoma, head and neck, liver or kidney cancer. Both conserved end residues are part of each CDR3. The order of the fields is V gene, CDR3 length, D gene, clone size, J gene, CDR3 protein, CDR3 DNA. The D gene is left open where the match is weak. Clone size appears in some rows only: once, few, many, or a class for an expanded clone.

v_call: TRBV28
cdr3_length: 13
d_call: .
clone_size: .
j_call: TRBJ1-1
cdr3_aa: CASKLRGFTEAFF
cdr3_nt: TGTGCCAGCAAACTAAGGGGGTTCACTGAAGCTTTCTTT

v_call: TRBV5-4
cdr3_length: 13
d_call: .
clone_size: .
j_call: TRBJ2-3
cdr3_aa: CASSLDSTDTQYF
cdr3_nt: TGTGCCAGCAGCTTGGATAGCACAGATACGCAGTATTTT

v_call: TRBV30
cdr3_length: 14
d_call: .
clone_size: .
j_call: TRBJ2-5
cdr3_aa: CAWGLRGQQETQYF
cdr3_nt: TGTGCCTGGGGCTTACGGGGGCAGCAAGAGACCCAGTACTTC

v_call: TRBV11-2
cdr3_length: 15
d_call: .
clone_size: once
j_call: TRBJ1-3
cdr3_aa: CASSLGGTGGNTIYF
cdr3_nt: TGTGCCAGCAGCTTAGGGGGGACTGGTGGAAACACCATATATTTT

v_call: TRBV27
cdr3_length: 18
d_call: TRBD1
clone_size: .
j_call: TRBJ1-6
cdr3_aa: CASSLRQGVGLRDSPLHF
cdr3_nt: TGTGCCAGCAGTTTAAGACAGGGGGTAGGCCTTAGGGACTCACCCCTCCACTTT

v_call: TRBV1
cdr3_length: 13
d_call: .
clone_size: .
j_call: TRBJ2-7
cdr3_aa: CTCGLAGVDEQYF
cdr3_nt: TGCACCTGCGGGCTAGCGGGAGTCGACGAGCAGTACTTC

v_call: TRBV7-2
cdr3_length: 15
d_call: TRBD2
clone_size: .
j_call: TRBJ2-5
cdr3_aa: CASSLPGASGETQYF
cdr3_nt: TGTGCCAGCAGCTTACCCGGGGCTAGCGGGGAGACCCAGTACTTC

v_call: TRBV29-1
cdr3_length: 14
d_call: .
clone_size: few
j_call: TRBJ2-2
cdr3_aa: CSVEVYLNTGELFF
cdr3_nt: TGCAGCGTTGAGGTGTACCTGAACACCGGGGAGCTGTTTTTT

v_call: TRBV11-3
cdr3_length: 13
d_call: TRBD1
clone_size: .
j_call: TRBJ1-1
cdr3_aa: CASSLTGGTEAFF
cdr3_nt: TGTGCCAGCAGCTTGACAGGGGGCACTGAAGCTTTCTTT

v_call: TRBV18
cdr3_length: 15
d_call: TRBD1
clone_size: .
j_call: TRBJ2-1
cdr3_aa: CASSPPQGKTNEQFF
cdr3_nt: TGTGCCAGCTCACCACCACAGGGGAAGACCAATGAGCAGTTCTTC

v_call: TRBV27
cdr3_length: 17
d_call: .
clone_size: .
j_call: TRBJ1-6
cdr3_aa: CASSRDFQGYANSPLHF
cdr3_nt: TGTGCCAGCAGCCGAGATTTTCAGGGGTACGCTAATTCACCCCTCCACTTT

v_call: TRBV23-1
cdr3_length: 17
d_call: TRBD1
clone_size: .
j_call: TRBJ1-5
cdr3_aa: CASSRRDSVISNQPQHF
cdr3_nt: TGCGCCAGCAGTCGGAGGGACAGTGTAATTAGCAATCAGCCCCAGCATTTT

v_call: TRBV27
cdr3_length: 14
d_call: .
clone_size: few
j_call: TRBJ1-5
cdr3_aa: CASSASGYNQPQHF
cdr3_nt: TGTGCCAGCAGTGCCTCAGGGTACAATCAGCCCCAGCATTTT

v_call: TRBV5-1
cdr3_length: 11
d_call: .
clone_size: .
j_call: TRBJ2-5
cdr3_aa: CASTGDETQYF
cdr3_nt: TGCGCCAGCACGGGAGATGAGACCCAGTACTTC

v_call: TRBV10-3
cdr3_length: 15
d_call: .
clone_size: once
j_call: TRBJ2-6
cdr3_aa: CAISEQGSGANVLTF
cdr3_nt: TGTGCCATCAGTGAGCAGGGATCAGGGGCCAACGTCCTGACTTTC

v_call: TRBV5-1
cdr3_length: 15
d_call: .
clone_size: .
j_call: TRBJ1-1
cdr3_aa: CASSRGAYLNTEAFF
cdr3_nt: TGCGCCAGCAGCCGCGGGGCTTACTTGAACACTGAAGCTTTCTTT

v_call: TRBV7-9
cdr3_length: 15
d_call: .
clone_size: .
j_call: TRBJ1-3
cdr3_aa: CASSFGGRSGNTIYF
cdr3_nt: TGTGCCAGCAGCTTTGGGGGCCGCTCTGGAAACACCATATATTTT

v_call: TRBV4-1
cdr3_length: 14
d_call: .
clone_size: .
j_call: TRBJ2-7
cdr3_aa: CASSLLPGAYEQYF
cdr3_nt: TGCGCCAGCAGCCTTCTACCGGGAGCCTACGAGCAGTACTTC

v_call: TRBV27
cdr3_length: 14
d_call: .
clone_size: .
j_call: TRBJ2-5
cdr3_aa: CASSSSRGAGAQYF
cdr3_nt: .

v_call: TRBV6-1
cdr3_length: 17
d_call: TRBD1
clone_size: few
j_call: TRBJ2-6
cdr3_aa: CASSEDRAISGANVLTF
cdr3_nt: TGTGCCAGCAGTGAGGACAGGGCAATCTCTGGGGCCAACGTCCTGACTTTC

v_call: TRBV11-2
cdr3_length: 16
d_call: .
clone_size: .
j_call: TRBJ2-7
cdr3_aa: CASSSHGRGLTYEQYF
cdr3_nt: TGTGCCAGCAGCTCCCATGGACGGGGACTTACCTACGAGCAGTACTTC